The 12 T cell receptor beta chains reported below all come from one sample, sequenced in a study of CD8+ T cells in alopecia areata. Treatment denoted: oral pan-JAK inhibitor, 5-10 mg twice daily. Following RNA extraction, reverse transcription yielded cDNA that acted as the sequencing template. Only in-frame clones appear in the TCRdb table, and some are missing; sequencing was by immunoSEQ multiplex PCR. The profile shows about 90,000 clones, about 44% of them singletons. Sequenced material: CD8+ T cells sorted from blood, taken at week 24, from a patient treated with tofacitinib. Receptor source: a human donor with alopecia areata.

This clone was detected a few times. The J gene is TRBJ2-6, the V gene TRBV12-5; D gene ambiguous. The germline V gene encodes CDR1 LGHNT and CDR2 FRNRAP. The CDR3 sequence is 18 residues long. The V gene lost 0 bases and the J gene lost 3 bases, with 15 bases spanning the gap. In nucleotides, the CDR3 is TGTGCTAGTGGTTTGGTAGAAAGGGCCCCCTTTGGGGCCAACGTCCTGACTTTC. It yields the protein CASGLVERAPFGANVLTF.

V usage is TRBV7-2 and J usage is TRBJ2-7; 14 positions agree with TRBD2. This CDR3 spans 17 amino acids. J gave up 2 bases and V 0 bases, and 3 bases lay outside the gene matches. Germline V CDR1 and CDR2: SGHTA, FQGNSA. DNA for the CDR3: TGTGCCAGCAGCTTAGCGGGGGGACTAGCGGGAGCCTACGAGCAGTACTTC. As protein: CASSLAGGLAGAYEQYF.

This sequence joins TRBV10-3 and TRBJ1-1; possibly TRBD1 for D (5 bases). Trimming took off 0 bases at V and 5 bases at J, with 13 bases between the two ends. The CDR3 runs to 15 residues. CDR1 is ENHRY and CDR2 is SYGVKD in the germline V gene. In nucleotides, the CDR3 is TGTGCCATCAGTGAGTCGATGGGGAGGGGTACTGAAGCTTTCTTT. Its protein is CAISESMGRGTEAFF.

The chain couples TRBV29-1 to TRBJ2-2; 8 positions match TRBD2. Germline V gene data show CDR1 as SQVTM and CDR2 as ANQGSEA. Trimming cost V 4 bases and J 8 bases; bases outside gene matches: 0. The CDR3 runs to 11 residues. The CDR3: CSVVAGGELFF. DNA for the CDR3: TGCAGCGTTGTAGCGGGAGGGGAGCTGTTTTTT.

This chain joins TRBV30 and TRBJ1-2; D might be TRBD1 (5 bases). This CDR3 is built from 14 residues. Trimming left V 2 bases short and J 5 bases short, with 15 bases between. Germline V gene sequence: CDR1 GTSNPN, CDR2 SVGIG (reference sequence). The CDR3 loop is CAWSPRGFGYGYTF. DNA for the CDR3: TGTGCCTGGAGTCCCCGGGGCTTTGGTTATGGCTACACCTTC.

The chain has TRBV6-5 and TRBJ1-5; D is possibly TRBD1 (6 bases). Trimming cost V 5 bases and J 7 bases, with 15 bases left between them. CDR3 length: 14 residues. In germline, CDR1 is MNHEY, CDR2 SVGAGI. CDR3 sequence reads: CASSPWEGEQPQHF. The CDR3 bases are TGTGCCAGCAGTCCTTGGGAGGGGGAACAGCCCCAGCATTTT.

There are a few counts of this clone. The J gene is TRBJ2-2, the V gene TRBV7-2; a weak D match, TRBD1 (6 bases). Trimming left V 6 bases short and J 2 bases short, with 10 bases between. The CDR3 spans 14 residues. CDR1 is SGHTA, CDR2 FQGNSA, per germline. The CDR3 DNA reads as TGTGCCAGCAGAAGACAGGAAAACACCGGGGAGCTGTTTTTT. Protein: CASRRQENTGELFF.

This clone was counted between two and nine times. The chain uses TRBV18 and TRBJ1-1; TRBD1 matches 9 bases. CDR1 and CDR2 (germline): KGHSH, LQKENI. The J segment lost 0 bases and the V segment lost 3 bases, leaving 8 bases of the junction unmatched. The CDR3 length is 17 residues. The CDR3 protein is CASSPTGGGFMNTEAFF. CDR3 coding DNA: TGTGCCAGCTCACCCACAGGGGGCGGATTCATGAACACTGAAGCTTTCTTT.

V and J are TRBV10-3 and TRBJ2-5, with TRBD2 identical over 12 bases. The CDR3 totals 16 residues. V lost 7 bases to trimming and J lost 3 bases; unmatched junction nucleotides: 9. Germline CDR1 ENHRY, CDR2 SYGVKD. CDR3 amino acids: CAIMGLAGGGEETQYF. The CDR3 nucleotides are TGTGCCATCATGGGGCTAGCGGGAGGGGGCGAAGAGACCCAGTACTTC.

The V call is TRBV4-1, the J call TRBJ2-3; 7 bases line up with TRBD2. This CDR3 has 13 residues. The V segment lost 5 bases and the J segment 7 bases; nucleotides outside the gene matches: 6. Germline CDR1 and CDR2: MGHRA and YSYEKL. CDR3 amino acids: CASSAAGEHTQYF. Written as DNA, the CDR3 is TGCGCCAGCAGCGCTGCGGGGGAACATACGCAGTATTTT.

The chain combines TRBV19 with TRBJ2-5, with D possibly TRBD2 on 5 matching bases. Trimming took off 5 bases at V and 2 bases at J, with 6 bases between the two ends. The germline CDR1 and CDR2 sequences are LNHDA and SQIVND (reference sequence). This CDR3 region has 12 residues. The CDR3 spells CASSPGQETQYF. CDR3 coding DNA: TGTGCCAGTAGTCCGGGACAAGAGACCCAGTACTTC. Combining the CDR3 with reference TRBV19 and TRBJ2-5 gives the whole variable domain DGGITQSPKYLFRKEGQNVTLSCEQNLNHDAMYWYRQDPGQGLRLIYYSQIVNDFQKGDIAEGYSVSREKKESFPLTVTSAQKNPTAFYLCASSPGQETQYFGPGTRLLVL.

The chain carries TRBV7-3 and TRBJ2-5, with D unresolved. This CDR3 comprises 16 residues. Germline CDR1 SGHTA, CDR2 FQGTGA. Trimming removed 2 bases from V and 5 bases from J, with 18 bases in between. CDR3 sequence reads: CASSLVATQNGETQYF. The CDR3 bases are TGTGCCAGCAGCTTAGTCGCCACCCAGAATGGGGAGACCCAGTACTTC.